The 19 T cell receptor beta chains below all came from one sample that was sequenced in a study of human T cells and chemical hapten exposure. Time point defined: patch test 1, 2 weeks after DPC sensitization. Treatment meaning: therapeutic diphenylcyclopropenone sensitization with weekly scalp DPC. TCRdb re-called the RACE reads through MiXCR, storing one row per CDR3 protein. Of some 400,000 distinct CDR3 sequences listed, around 4.8% are singletons. This sample comprised whole blood, obtained in connection with sensitization to the hapten diphenylcyclopropenone (DPC). These receptors all stem from a woman aged 45-65 years with alopecia areata. Some clones in this sample may be carry-over from other donors' samples.

The chain uses TRBV10-3 and TRBJ1-5; D is possibly TRBD1 (5 bases). The CDR3 sequence is 13 residues long. Per the germline V gene, CDR1 is ENHRY and CDR2 is SYGVKD. Trimming took 11 bases from V and 3 from J, leaving 14 bases between them. Written as DNA, the CDR3 is TGTGCCCCCGGGGGGGAGAACAATCAGCCCCAGCATTTT. As protein: CAPGGENNQPQHF.

This clonotype has ten or more counts. The V gene is TRBV12-5, the J gene TRBJ1-1; possibly TRBD1 for D (6 bases). The CDR3 has 14 residues. V gave up 8 bases and J gave up 4 bases, with 17 bases separating them. Germline V gives CDR1 LGHNT, CDR2 FRNRAP. CDR3 sequence: CASSRGALFTEAFF. The CDR3 DNA reads TGTGCTAGTAGCCGGGGGGCTCTGTTCACTGAAGCTTTCTTT.

This clonotype was observed a handful of times. The rearrangement links TRBV6-1 to TRBJ2-2, with 7 bases aligning to TRBD2. This CDR3 has 18 amino acids. The germline V gene encodes CDR1 MNHNS and CDR2 SASEGT. V trimming: 6 bases; J trimming: 0 bases; junction bases outside the gene matches: 13. Written as DNA, the CDR3 is TGTGCCAGCAGCGTGTTTGTGGGAGGGCCCGCGAACACCGGGGAGCTGTTTTTT. Translation: CASSVFVGGPANTGELFF.

This clonotype was detected many times. The CDR3 reads CASTPDGLMLVGYTF. CDR3 coding DNA: TGTGCCAGCACCCCGGATGGGCTAATGCTTGTTGGCTACACCTTC. This rearrangement joins TRBV5-4 to TRBJ1-2; the D is unclear. Trimming left V 6 bases short and J 7 bases short, with 22 bases between. CDR1 SGHNT and CDR2 YYREEE come from the germline V gene (reference sequence). The CDR3 is 15 residues long. The whole variable domain, filled in from reference TRBV5-4 and TRBJ1-2, reads ETGVTQSPTHLIKTRGQQVTLRCSSQSGHNTVSWYQQALGQGPQFIFQYYREEENGRGNFPPRFSGLQFPNYSSELNVNALELDDSALYLCASTPDGLMLVGYTFGSGTRLTVV.

This sequence joins TRBV18 and TRBJ1-2, with D tentatively TRBD1 (6 bases). Trimming left V 3 bases short and J 3 bases short, with 14 bases between. There are 15 residues in the CDR3. Germline-derived CDR1 and CDR2 are KGHSH and LQKENI. CDR3 residues: CASSPAQGSDYGYTF. CDR3 bases: TGTGCCAGCTCACCGGCGCAGGGGTCGGACTATGGCTACACCTTC. Based on the CDR3 plus reference TRBV18 and TRBJ1-2, the full variable domain is NAGVMQNPRHLVRRRGQEARLRCSPMKGHSHVYWYRQLPEEGLKFMVYLQKENIIDESGMPKERFSAEFPKEGPSILRIQQVVRGDSAAYFCASSPAQGSDYGYTFGSGTRLTVV.

This clonotype was recorded at least ten times. The rearrangement uses TRBV7-6 and TRBJ2-5; 9 bases agree with TRBD1. V dropped 5 bases and J dropped 4; count of bases not matched to a gene: 5. The V gene's germline CDR1 is SGHVS and CDR2 FNYEAQ. The CDR3 contains 14 residues. CDR3 DNA: TGTGCCAGCAGCCCGATGGACAGGGGAGAGACCCAGTACTTC. Amino acids: CASSPMDRGETQYF.

Many counts were recorded for this clonotype. The J gene is TRBJ1-1, the V gene TRBV6-2 or TRBV6-3; D remains ambiguous. Germline CDR1 is MNHEY and CDR2 is SVGEGT. Trimming pared 7 bases from V and 1 base from J, leaving 19 bases between. This CDR3 spans 16 amino acids. The CDR3 reads CASTPRETPRNTEAFF. The CDR3 coding sequence is TGTGCCAGCACTCCCCGCGAGACACCCCGGAACACTGAAGCTTTCTTT.

This clonotype was observed a few times. The chain carries TRBV13 and TRBJ1-1; 10 bases are shared with TRBD1. This CDR3 has 16 amino acids. CDR1 is PRHDT, CDR2 FYEKMQ, per germline (reference sequence). Germline trimming cut 4 bases from V and 0 bases from J; bases unmatched to any gene: 5. The CDR3 loop is CASSSRDRGMNTEAFF. CDR3 in DNA: TGTGCCAGCAGCTCCCGGGACAGGGGAATGAACACTGAAGCTTTCTTT. Based on the CDR3 plus reference TRBV13 and TRBJ1-1, the full variable domain is AAGVIQSPRHLIKEKRETATLKCYPIPRHDTVYWYQQGPGQDPQFLISFYEKMQSDKGSIPDRFSAQQFSDYHSELNMSSLELGDSALYFCASSSRDRGMNTEAFFGQGTRLTVV.

The J gene is TRBJ2-1, the V gene TRBV5-4; D possibly corresponds to TRBD1 (6 bases). Trimming removed 5 bases from V and 0 bases from J, with 12 bases in between. There are 15 residues in the CDR3. The V gene's germline CDR1 is SGHNT and CDR2 YYREEE (reference sequence). The CDR3 protein is CASSLQGRSYNEQFF. As DNA, the CDR3 is TGTGCCAGCAGTTTACAGGGCCGCTCCTACAATGAGCAGTTCTTC.

The rearrangement uses TRBV24-1 and TRBJ1-1; unclear D gene. CDR1 and CDR2 from the germline V gene are KGHDR and SFDVKD. This CDR3 is built from 14 residues. With 0 bases removed from V and 5 bases from J, the gap between germline ends came to 9 bases. CDR3 coding DNA: TGTGCCACCAGTGATTTGGATGGTGATACTGAAGCTTTCTTT. Residues: CATSDLDGDTEAFF.

This clonotype was counted many times. The chain is built from TRBV9 and TRBJ2-7; 8 nucleotides align to TRBD1. V shed 1 base and J 4 bases; nucleotides not matched to a gene: 4. The CDR3 extends over 14 amino acids. CDR1 and CDR2 (germline): SGDLS, YYNGEE. The CDR3 sequence is CASSVSGQGYEQYF. Here the CDR3 DNA reads TGTGCCAGCAGCGTATCTGGACAGGGATACGAGCAGTACTTC.

This clonotype was observed a few times. The chain employs TRBV29-1 and TRBJ2-7; 8 nucleotides match TRBD1. From germline, CDR1 is SQVTM and CDR2 ANQGSEA. J lost 6 bases, V lost 0 bases, and 7 bases had no gene match. CDR3 length equals 14 residues. The CDR3 region has the DNA TGCAGCGTTGAAGAAGGGGCAGGGGGCGGCGAGCAGTACTTC. Translation: CSVEEGAGGGEQYF.

This clonotype showed up many times. V gene TRBV3-1 combines with J gene TRBJ2-7, with 12 bases aligning to TRBD2. The trim removed 2 bases at V and 5 bases at J, leaving 4 bases unmatched. Looked up from germline, CDR1 is LGHDT and CDR2 is YNNKEL (reference sequence). The CDR3 is 15 amino acids. DNA for the CDR3: TGTGCCAGCAGCCAAAAGACTAGCGGGAGTGACGAGCAGTACTTC. Translating gives CASSQKTSGSDEQYF.

Many counts were recorded for this clonotype. The chain has TRBV19 and TRBJ2-7; possibly TRBD1 or TRBD2 for D (5 bases each). V dropped 6 bases and J dropped 3 bases, with 18 bases sitting between them. The length of the CDR3 is 15 residues. Germline V gives CDR1 LNHDA, CDR2 SQIVND (reference sequence). The DNA of the CDR3 is TGTGCCAGTAGCCCACAAGGGACGGACCTCTACGAGCAGTACTTC. This sequence encodes CASSPQGTDLYEQYF. Using reference TRBV19 and TRBJ2-7 for the parts outside the CDR3, the full variable domain is DGGITQSPKYLFRKEGQNVTLSCEQNLNHDAMYWYRQDPGQGLRLIYYSQIVNDFQKGDIAEGYSVSREKKESFPLTVTSAQKNPTAFYLCASSPQGTDLYEQYFGPGTRLTVT.

In this sample, this clonotype turned up a few times. This chain uses TRBV4-3 with TRBJ2-1; D unclear. The CDR3 contains 17 residues. Germline V gene lookup returns CDR1 LGHNA and CDR2 YSLEER. V was shortened by 0 bases and J by 5 bases, with 17 bases between the two germline ends. The CDR3 region is CASSQDTLSYTNNEQFF. CDR3 nucleotides: TGCGCCAGCAGCCAAGACACCTTATCCTATACGAACAATGAGCAGTTCTTC.

The chain recombines TRBV20-1 with TRBJ1-1; tentatively, D is TRBD1 (5 bases). CDR3 length: 13 residues. Per germline, CDR1 DFQATT and CDR2 SNEGSKA (reference sequence). The V and J ends lost 0 bases and 1 base respectively, with 6 bases between them. CDR3 sequence: CSAREGGNTEAFF. CDR3 nucleotides: TGCAGTGCTAGAGAGGGGGGGAACACTGAAGCTTTCTTT.

The table lists this clonotype with many counts. This chain connects TRBV29-1 to TRBJ2-1; D not resolved. Germline CDR1 SQVTM, CDR2 ANQGSEA. Trimming took off 0 bases at V and 7 bases at J, with 13 bases between the two ends. There are 14 residues in the CDR3. CDR3 region: CSVEDYPGGNEQFF. The CDR3 DNA reads TGCAGCGTTGAAGACTACCCGGGTGGAAATGAGCAGTTCTTC.

This clonotype was recorded a few times. This rearrangement joins TRBV10-3 to TRBJ2-7, with 11 bases identical to TRBD2. The CDR3 is 15 residues long. J lost 0 bases, V lost 2 bases, and 0 bases had no gene match. Germline-derived CDR1 and CDR2 are ENHRY and SYGVKD. CDR3 residues: CAISEGTSGSYEQYF. CDR3 bases: TGTGCCATCAGTGAGGGGACTAGCGGCTCCTACGAGCAGTACTTC.

This clonotype was counted ten times or more. This chain joins TRBV27 and TRBJ2-7, with D unresolved. Deletions cut 0 bases from V and 1 base from J, with 7 bases between. The CDR3 covers 14 residues. From germline, CDR1 is MNHEY and CDR2 SMNVEV (reference sequence). CDR3 in amino acids: CASSLSWESYEQYF. In nucleotides, the CDR3 is TGTGCCAGCAGTTTATCTTGGGAATCCTACGAGCAGTACTTC.